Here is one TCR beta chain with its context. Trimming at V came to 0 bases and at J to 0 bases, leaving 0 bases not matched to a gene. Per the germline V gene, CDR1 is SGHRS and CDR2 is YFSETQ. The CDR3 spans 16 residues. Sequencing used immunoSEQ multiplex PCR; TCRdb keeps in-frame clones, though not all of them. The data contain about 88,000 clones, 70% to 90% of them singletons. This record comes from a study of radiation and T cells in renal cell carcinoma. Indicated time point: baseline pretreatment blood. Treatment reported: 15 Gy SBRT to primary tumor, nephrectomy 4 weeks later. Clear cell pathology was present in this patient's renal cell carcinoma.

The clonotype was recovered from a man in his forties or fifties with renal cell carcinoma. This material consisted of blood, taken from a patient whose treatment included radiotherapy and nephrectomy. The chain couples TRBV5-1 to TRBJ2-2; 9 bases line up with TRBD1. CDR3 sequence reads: CASSLGQGANTGELFF. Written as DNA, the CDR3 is TGCGCCAGCAGCTTGGGACAGGGGGCGAACACCGGGGAGCTGTTTTTT.